This is a list of T cell receptor beta chains from one sample in a study of shared clonotypes between healthy human individuals. The protocol was immunoSEQ multiplex PCR, while the TCRdb copy is restricted to in-frame clones and leaves out a portion. The table shows hundreds of thousands of clones, with approximately 96% occurring only once. The material sequenced was naive CD8+ T cells sorted from blood. All receptors derive from a woman in her thirties in good health. Each CDR3 is given without its conserved first and last residue. Clone size is stated in some rows and not others, as once, few, many or a class when expanded.

abundance | j_gene | v_gene | CDR3aa
. | TRBJ1-5 | TRBV28 | ASSLLNQPQH
. | TRBJ2-5 | TRBV4-2 | ASSPGLAWETQY
. | TRBJ1-2 | TRBV28 | ASSFRFGRNYGYT
few | TRBJ2-6 | TRBV28 | ASSPPPDRLSSGANVLT
. | TRBJ2-7 | TRBV5-1 | ASSLVASGSLMYEQY
. | . | TRBV7-9 | ASSLGWGDREYEQY
. | TRBJ2-7 | TRBV5-1 | ASSPGLAGVVSPHHEQY
. | TRBJ2-2 | TRBV10-1 | ASSDGGGNTGELF
. | TRBJ2-3 | TRBV11-2 | ASSPGTGGPDTQY
. | TRBJ2-5 | TRBV7-9 | ASSSGWSEETQY
. | TRBJ2-7 | TRBV19 | ASSIGHSYSYEQY
. | TRBJ2-1 | TRBV11-2 | ASSLEVEQF
. | TRBJ2-7 | TRBV5-4 | ASSLDVQGIYEQY
. | TRBJ2-7 | TRBV11-3 | ASSFTETYEQY
. | TRBJ2-3 | TRBV11-3 | ASSPKGPDTQY
. | TRBJ2-7 | TRBV27 | ASSLLPRGQGRLYEQY
once | TRBJ2-1 | TRBV6-4 | ASSHRGAYNEQF
. | TRBJ2-3 | TRBV27 | ASVQLSTDTQY
. | TRBJ2-3 | TRBV9 | ASSKGLAGIDTQY
. | TRBJ2-7 | TRBV9 | ASSVGGSSYEQY
. | TRBJ2-1 | TRBV10-2 | ASSEYGGDEQF
. | TRBJ2-5 | TRBV19 | ASSIGLAGGETQY
. | TRBJ2-3 | TRBV28 | ASSLWTSVNTDTQY
. | TRBJ2-7 | TRBV7-7 | ASSKGLDYEQY
. | TRBJ2-7 | TRBV28 | ASSFPQRPTEQY
. | TRBJ2-7 | TRBV2 | ASSDFGVANEQY